These 5 T cell receptor beta chains share one sample of origin, sequenced in a study of T cells after yellow fever vaccination. TCRdb fed the 5' RACE reads into MiXCR, producing one record per CDR3 protein. Among about 130,000 distinct CDR3 sequences listed, over 8% were seen once. The sample consisted of CD8+ T cells sorted from PBMCs, taken on the day of the yellow fever booster vaccination. The receptors derive from a man younger than 35 who received the YFV17D yellow fever vaccine.

V is TRBV6-2 or TRBV6-3 and J is TRBJ1-1, with D unclear. Trimming removed 2 bases from V and 4 bases from J, with 11 bases in between. The CDR3 totals 14 residues. Per germline, CDR1 MNHEY and CDR2 SVGEGT. The CDR3 protein is CASSYVYSTTEAFF. In DNA form, the CDR3 reads TGTGCCAGCAGTTACGTGTATTCGACCACTGAAGCTTTCTTT.

This chain connects TRBV7-2 to TRBJ2-5; maybe TRBD1 (5 bases). Germline-derived CDR1 and CDR2 are SGHTA and FQGNSA. The V gene lost 3 bases and the J gene lost 5 bases, with 13 bases spanning the gap. CDR3 length: 14 residues. The CDR3 reads CASSFWGLWETQYF. The CDR3 region has the DNA TGTGCCAGCAGCTTTTGGGGCCTCTGGGAGACCCAGTACTTC. Looking up the rest from reference TRBV7-2 and TRBJ2-5 gives the full variable domain: GAGVSQSPSNKVTEKGKDVELRCDPISGHTALYWYRQSLGQGLEFLIYFQGNSAPDKSGLPSDRFSAERTGGSVSTLTIQRTQQEDSAVYLCASSFWGLWETQYFGPGTRLLVL.

This clonotype came up many times. The J gene is TRBJ1-1, the V gene TRBV7-9, with D unclear. The CDR3 has 12 amino acids. Germline CDR1 reads SEHNR; CDR2 reads FQNEAQ (reference sequence). Between the trimmed V and J ends, which lost 5 bases and 5 bases, there was a span of 9 bases. The CDR3 is CASSLGRTEAFF. CDR3 nucleotide sequence: TGTGCCAGCAGCCTCGGAAGGACTGAAGCTTTCTTT.

This clonotype was counted between two and nine times. This rearrangement joins TRBV18 to TRBJ2-1; 7 nucleotides agree with TRBD2. The junction had 5 bases not matched to a gene; V was cut back by 3 bases and J by 0 bases. In germline, CDR1 is KGHSH, CDR2 LQKENI. There are 16 residues in the CDR3. The chain's CDR3 is CASSPSWGGSYNEQFF. In DNA, the CDR3 is TGTGCCAGCTCACCGTCGTGGGGGGGCTCCTACAATGAGCAGTTCTTC.

This sequence joins TRBV6-2 or TRBV6-3 and TRBJ2-7, with D unresolved. Germline V CDR1 and CDR2: MNHEY, SVGEGT. This CDR3 has 14 amino acids. V lost 3 bases, J lost 3 bases, and 12 bases lay in between. The CDR3 coding sequence is TGTGCCAGCAGTTATACGGACCGTAACTACGAGCAGTACTTC. Translated: CASSYTDRNYEQYF.